The sequence of this T cell receptor (beta chain) was determined in a study of siplizumab effects on memory and regulatory T cells. Findings and caveats of the study: Siplizumab conditions gave an average of around 70% Treg-derived mappable alloreactive CD4+ clones, versus around 30% for controls.

Note on this clone: Its antigen is currently unknown.

Data came from immunoSEQ multiplex PCR; TCRdb stores just in-frame clones and leaves some out. The sample lists roughly 62,000 clones, about 92% occurring once. The germline V gene encodes CDR1 SGHTA and CDR2 FQGNSA. CDR3 length: 16 amino acids. V dropped 3 bases and J dropped 5 bases, with 17 bases sitting between them. The sequenced sample was CD8+ T cells sorted from blood. This TCR derives from a human donor in good health. V usage is TRBV7-2 and J usage is TRBJ2-1; no definite D call. The CDR3 sequence is CASSFPSLSLNNEQFF. CDR3 coding DNA: TGTGCCAGCAGCTTCCCCTCTCTTAGCCTAAACAATGAGCAGTTCTTC.